The 13 T cell receptor beta chains below were found in one sample sequenced in a study of blood T cells in healthy people across ages. Primed by a sample-barcoded 5' primer and a J-beta primer mix, a second PCR proceeded for 7 to 11 cycles. In TCRdb, the 5' RACE reads were re-called with MiXCR into one record per CDR3 protein. The sample has hundreds of thousands of distinct CDR3 sequences, 58% seen once. Sequences were obtained from blood. These receptors originate from a man in his 60s in good health.

The chain couples TRBV7-2 to TRBJ2-4, with 7 bases identical to TRBD2. The length of the CDR3 is 15 residues. Germline V gene lookup returns CDR1 SGHTA and CDR2 FQGNSA. J was trimmed by 3 bases and V by 5 bases; bases with no gene match: 7. The CDR3 DNA sequence: TGTGCCAGCAGCCAGGTCACGGGGGGCAAAAACATTCAGTACTTC. This encodes CASSQVTGGKNIQYF.

The CDR3 here is CASSQDSGRGTDTQYF. The CDR3 nucleotides read TGTGCCAGCAGCCAAGATTCCGGGAGGGGCACAGATACGCAGTATTTT. The chain has TRBV12-3 or TRBV12-4 and TRBJ2-3; 8 bases are a match to TRBD2. V shed 6 bases, J shed 1 base, and the junction held 9 bases outside the gene matches. The CDR3 extends over 16 amino acids.

In its sample, this clonotype was seen once. CDR3 DNA sequence: TGCGCCAGCAGCCCCGTGGAAGGGGAAAGGCAGTACTTC. Encoded protein: CASSPVEGERQYF. The chain links TRBV4-3 to TRBJ2-5; D is possibly TRBD1 (5 bases). Looked up from germline, CDR1 is LGHNA and CDR2 is YSLEER. V lost 4 bases and J lost 11, with 17 bases in between. The length of the CDR3 is 13 residues.

The chain links TRBV7-9 to TRBJ2-1; 8 nucleotides line up with TRBD2. The CDR3 spans 14 residues. V dropped 7 bases and J dropped 6; count of bases not matched to a gene: 8. Germline CDR1 reads SEHNR; CDR2 reads FQNEAQ (reference sequence). DNA for the CDR3: TGTGCCAGCACTGATCGGGGGGGCCTCAATGAGCAGTTCTTC. Encoded protein: CASTDRGGLNEQFF.

On this clonotype: The junction shows a germline mismatch at one end, possibly a read error. The chain uses TRBV25-1 and TRBJ1-2; D possibly corresponds to TRBD1 (5 bases). This CDR3 spans 15 amino acids. Germline CDR1 reads MGHDK; CDR2 reads SYGVNS. The CDR3 region is CASSEALAGNYDYTF. DNA for the CDR3: TGTGCCAGCAGTGAGGCCCTCGCAGGGAACTATGACTACACCTTC.

The V gene is TRBV28, the J gene TRBJ1-5; D remains ambiguous. The CDR3 covers 12 residues. Trimming removed 6 bases at V and 3 bases at J, with 6 bases between. Germline loops: CDR1 MDHEN, CDR2 SYDVKM. CDR3 in DNA: TGTGCCAGCAGGGCCCTCAATCAGCCCCAGCATTTT. Its protein product is CASRALNQPQHF. The full variable domain, in which reference TRBV28 and TRBJ1-5 provide the parts outside the CDR3, is DVKVTQSSRYLVKRTGEKVFLECVQDMDHENMFWYRQDPGLGLRLIYFSYDVKMKEKGDIPEGYSVSREKKERFSLILESASTNQTSMYLCASRALNQPQHFGDGTRLSIL.

The chain couples TRBV27 to TRBJ1-5; a weak D match, TRBD1 (5 bases). V was shortened by 3 bases and J by 6 bases, with 12 bases between the two germline ends. CDR1 and CDR2 from the germline V gene are MNHEY and SMNVEV (reference sequence). The CDR3 runs to 14 residues. CDR3 DNA: TGTGCCAGCAGTTTGGGAGGGACGGGTCAGCCCCAGCATTTT. It translates to CASSLGGTGQPQHF.

J is TRBJ2-3 and V is TRBV5-1; 9 bases fit TRBD2. Germline V gene sequence: CDR1 SGHRS, CDR2 YFSETQ. The trim removed 1 base at V and 13 bases at J, leaving 13 bases unmatched. The CDR3 covers 15 residues. CDR3 region: CASSLYASGDVGEYF. The CDR3 DNA follows: TGCGCCAGCAGCTTGTATGCTAGCGGGGACGTCGGGGAGTATTTT. Combining the CDR3 with reference TRBV5-1 and TRBJ2-3 gives the whole variable domain KAGVTQTPRYLIKTRGQQVTLSCSPISGHRSVSWYQQTPGQGLQFLFEYFSETQRNKGNFPGRFSGRQFSNSRSEMNVSTLELGDSALYLCASSLYASGDVGEYFGPGTRLTVL.

The chain carries TRBV5-1 and TRBJ2-1; D tentatively fits TRBD1 or TRBD2 (6 bases each). CDR1 is SGHRS, CDR2 YFSETQ, per germline. V lost 0 bases and J 7 bases, leaving 14 bases between the germline ends. The CDR3 runs 15 residues. CDR3 region: CASSLAGAPRNEQFF. The CDR3 region has the DNA TGCGCCAGCAGCTTGGCGGGGGCCCCCCGGAATGAGCAGTTCTTC.

This clonotype occurred a few times. The chain links TRBV15 to TRBJ2-6; tentatively, D is TRBD1 (6 bases). The CDR3 loop spans 14 amino acids. The germline V and J ends were trimmed by 8 bases and 3 bases, with 11 bases remaining between them. The V gene's germline CDR1 is LNHNV and CDR2 YYDKDF (reference sequence). The CDR3 sequence: CATGTPGGANVLTF. The CDR3 DNA follows: TGTGCCACCGGGACACCAGGTGGGGCCAACGTCCTGACTTTC. Full variable domain (remainder filled in from reference TRBV15 and TRBJ2-6): DAMVIQNPRYQVTQFGKPVTLSCSQTLNHNVMYWYQQKSSQAPKLLFHYYDKDFNNEADTPDNFQSRRPNTSFCFLDIRSPGLGDTAMYLCATGTPGGANVLTFGAGSRLTVL.

J is TRBJ2-4 and V is TRBV6-2 or TRBV6-3, with 11 bases that match TRBD1. V lost 10 bases, J lost 0 bases, and 14 bases stayed unmatched. The CDR3 is 18 residues long. CDR1 and CDR2 (germline): MNHEY, SVGEGT. CDR3 loop: CATLGTGGHPVAKNIQYF. The CDR3 nucleotides are TGTGCCACCTTGGGGACAGGGGGTCATCCTGTAGCCAAAAACATTCAGTACTTC.

The V and J genes are TRBV6-4 and TRBJ2-2; D gene uncertain. V was cut by 3 bases and J by 2 bases, with 7 bases left in between. This CDR3 comprises 14 residues. In germline, CDR1 is MRHNA, CDR2 SNTAGT. CDR3 nucleotides: TGTGCCAGCAGTGAAGAGTATAACACCGGGGAGCTGTTTTTT. Translating gives CASSEEYNTGELFF.

The chain has TRBV15 and TRBJ2-7, with 7 bases identical to TRBD1. The CDR3 length is 15 residues. From germline, CDR1 is LNHNV and CDR2 YYDKDF (reference sequence). With V trimmed by 3 bases and J by 3 bases, 8 bases remained unmatched. The CDR3: CATSREPGTVYEQYF. In DNA form, the CDR3 reads TGTGCCACCAGCAGGGAACCCGGGACAGTCTACGAGCAGTACTTC. The complete variable domain, with remaining parts taken from reference TRBV15 and TRBJ2-7, reads DAMVIQNPRYQVTQFGKPVTLSCSQTLNHNVMYWYQQKSSQAPKLLFHYYDKDFNNEADTPDNFQSRRPNTSFCFLDIRSPGLGDTAMYLCATSREPGTVYEQYFGPGTRLTVT.